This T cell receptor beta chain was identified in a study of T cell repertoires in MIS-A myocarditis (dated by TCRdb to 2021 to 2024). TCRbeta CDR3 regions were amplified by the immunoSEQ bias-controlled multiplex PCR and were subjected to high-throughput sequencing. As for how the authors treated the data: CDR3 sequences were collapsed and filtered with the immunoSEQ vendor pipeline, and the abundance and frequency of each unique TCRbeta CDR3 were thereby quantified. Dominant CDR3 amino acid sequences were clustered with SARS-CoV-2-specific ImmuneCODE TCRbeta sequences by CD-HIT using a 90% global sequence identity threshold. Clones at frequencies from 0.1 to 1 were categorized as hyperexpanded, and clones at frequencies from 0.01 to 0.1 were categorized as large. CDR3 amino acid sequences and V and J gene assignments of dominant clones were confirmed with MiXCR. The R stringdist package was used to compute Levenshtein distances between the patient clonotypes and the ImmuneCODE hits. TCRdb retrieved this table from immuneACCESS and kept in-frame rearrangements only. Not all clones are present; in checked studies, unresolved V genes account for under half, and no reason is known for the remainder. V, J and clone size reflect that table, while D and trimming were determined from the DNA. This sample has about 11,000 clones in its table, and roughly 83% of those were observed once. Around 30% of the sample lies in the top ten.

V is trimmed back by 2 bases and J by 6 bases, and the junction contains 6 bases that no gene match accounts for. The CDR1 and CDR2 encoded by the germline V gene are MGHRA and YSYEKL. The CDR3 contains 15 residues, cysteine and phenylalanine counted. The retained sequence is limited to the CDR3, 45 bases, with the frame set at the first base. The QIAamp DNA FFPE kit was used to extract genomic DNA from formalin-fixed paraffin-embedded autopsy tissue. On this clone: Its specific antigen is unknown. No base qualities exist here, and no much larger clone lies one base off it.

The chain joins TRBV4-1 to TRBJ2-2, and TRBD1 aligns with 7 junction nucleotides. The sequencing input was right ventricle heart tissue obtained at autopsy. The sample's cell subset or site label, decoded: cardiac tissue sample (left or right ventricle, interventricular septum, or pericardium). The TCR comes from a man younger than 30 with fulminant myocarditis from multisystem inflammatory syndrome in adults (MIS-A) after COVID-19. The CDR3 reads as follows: CASSQMTGYAGELFF. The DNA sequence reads TGCGCCAGCAGCCAAATGACAGGGTACGCCGGGGAGCTGTTTTTT.